This TCR beta chain comes out of a study of blood T cell repertoires in COVID-19. Study details: Both acute and convalescent COVID-19 samples were obtained from the United States, Italy and Spain. Sample material is recorded as cDNA or gDNA derived from T cells, B-cell-depleted T cells, or PBMCs.

The CDR3 length is 15 residues. Germline lookup yields CDR1 KGHSH and CDR2 LQKENI. J lost 3 bases, V lost 2 bases, and 4 bases had no gene match. Per the original methods: How many nucleated cells were present was estimated from reference gene primer amplification. Generated by immunoSEQ multiplex PCR, the TCRdb table keeps only in-frame clones and is missing some. That table is the source of V, J and clone size, and D and trimming were worked out from the DNA. The top ten hold about 6.5% of the sample, which has around 140,000 clones, over 70% seen once. Sequencing was performed on peripheral blood. The receptor was isolated from a man older than 75 with acute or convalescent COVID-19. The chain is built from TRBV18 and TRBJ1-2; 9 bases line up with TRBD1. This CDR3 reads CASSPLGQGDYGYTF. The CDR3 DNA reads as TGTGCCAGCTCACCATTGGGACAGGGCGACTATGGCTACACCTTC.